Here is one TCR beta chain with its context. Its target is not known. This sample is drawn from a study of cytomegalovirus exposure and HLA in healthy donors. Study background: From donors who were HLA-typed, an early data release held around 80 million unique TCRs. Study results and caveats: Segments of the TCR beta V type were, in most cases, productive about 87% or about 30% of the time in an earlier analysis. Reports credit the classifier with highly specific, highly sensitive diagnosis of cytomegalovirus status. A link between a missense DCLRE1C variant and TCR beta V- and J-gene trimming emerged from a later analysis.

With 60 Vbeta and 13 Jbeta primers, the PCR was carried out. Data came from immunoSEQ multiplex PCR; TCRdb stores just in-frame clones and leaves some out. The sample includes more than 150,000 clones, roughly 87% of them seen just once. The CDR3 has 13 residues. Germline loops: CDR1 GTSNPN, CDR2 SVGIG (reference sequence). V gave up 2 bases and J gave up 5 bases, with 12 bases separating them. What was sequenced was PBMCs. The chain links TRBV30 to TRBJ1-2; D not certain. This TCR was sampled from a man aged 35-49 years in good health and CMV-seronegative. CDR3 sequence (DNA): TGTGCCTGGAGTCCGGGAAGGCTATATGGCTACACCTTC. This codes for CAWSPGRLYGYTF.